Ten or more counts support the clone carrying this T cell receptor (beta chain). The antigen remains undetermined. The sample originates from a study of Graves' ophthalmopathy and Graves' hyperthyroidism. About the research overall: Investigators collected peripheral blood at initial diagnosis, before any treatment was given. Study results and limitations: Blood contained most expanded thyroid clonotypes exceeding 0.001 frequency. Ophthalmopathy progression predictions by the model showed around 72% specificity and over 60% sensitivity.

This CDR3 contains 14 residues. J gave up 3 bases and V 6 bases, and 6 bases lay outside the gene matches. Germline-derived CDR1 and CDR2 are MNHNS and SASEGT. As the template, RNA transcripts were used to amplify TCR beta CDR3 regions. HTBI-primed RT-PCR formed the first round, and a multiplex PCR formed the second. MiXCR, applied by TCRdb to the multiplex PCR reads, yields one record per CDR3 protein. The data contain about 160,000 distinct CDR3 sequences, about 40% of them singletons. With a duration under 3 months, ophthalmopathy in the donors showed moderate-to-severe activity, CAS ≥3 and NOSPECS ≥4.

This clonotype was sampled from a woman aged 40 to 49 with Graves' ophthalmopathy. The sequencing input was peripheral blood. The chain links TRBV6-1 to TRBJ1-2; 8 bases are a match to TRBD1. The CDR3 loop is CASSSGTGHYGYTF. CDR3 DNA: TGTGCCAGCAGCAGCGGGACAGGTCACTATGGCTACACCTTC.